Sequencing of this TCR beta chain was carried out in a study of beta chain features in type 1 diabetes. Findings and limits, study-wide: When VDJ junctions were examined, type 1 diabetes patients showed fewer insertions and more deletions. TCRB CDR3 length was moderately but significantly reduced in all four CD4+ subsets of Type 1 diabetes patients.

The single heparinised draw taken from each donor contained roughly 100 mL of blood on average. Via the markers CD45RO/CCR7/CD25/CD127/CD95/CD27, stem cell-like memory, regulatory, central memory and naive CD4+ cells were sorted. About this clone: Antigen specificity is unknown.

Investigators reverse transcribed all isolated RNA, so they sequenced expressed TCRB transcripts. Sequenced by immunoSEQ multiplex PCR; TCRdb stores in-frame clones only, minus some. This table has fewer than 250,000 clones, 13% to 15% appearing once. Sequencing used naive CD4+ T cells from blood. The receptor was derived from a woman in her 40s in good health.

CDR3 loop: CASSSVTGRTDTQYF. In DNA, the CDR3 is TGTGCCAGCAGCTCGGTGACAGGGAGAACAGATACGCAGTATTTT. The chain is built from TRBV5-6 and TRBJ2-3, with 7 bases that match TRBD1. Trimming cost V 3 bases and J 3 bases; bases outside gene matches: 7. The CDR3 extends over 15 amino acids. Germline CDR1 reads SGHDT; CDR2 reads YYEEEE.